The following is a T cell receptor (beta chain) sequence with its context. Seattle patients were enrolled while actively infected and followed longitudinally. The data were taken from a study of blood T cell repertoires in COVID-19. As for the study in general: The samples span acute and convalescent COVID-19 from the United States, Italy and Spain. T cells, B-cell-depleted T cells, or PBMCs provided the cDNA or gDNA that served as material.

V was pared by 5 bases and J by 6 bases, with 9 bases between. Germline V gene data show CDR1 as LGHNA and CDR2 as YNFKEQ. This CDR3 contains 12 residues. Method: immunoSEQ multiplex PCR; TCRdb's copy keeps in-frame clones and lacks some. This repertoire shows about 130,000 clones, about 89% found once; its top ten account for roughly 3.9%. Sequencing used peripheral blood. The receptor was derived from a man aged 60-69 years with COVID-19, enrolled during active disease. This chain joins TRBV4-2 and TRBJ2-3; D remains ambiguous. The CDR3 spells CASSGPGDTQYF. Written as DNA, the CDR3 is TGTGCCAGCAGCGGGCCCGGTGATACGCAGTATTTT.